The entry below gives a single T cell receptor (beta chain) sequence along with its context. There is no known antigen for this receptor. The sample holds no much larger clone one base away, and base qualities are not on file. The sample belongs to a study of control samples from healthy donors and cancer patients (dated by TCRdb to about 2020). The library came from the immunoSEQ multiplex PCR assay. This immuneACCESS table, as held by TCRdb, lists in-frame sequences with V and J called but not all clones. Of the missing ones, under half trace to an unresolved V gene in checked studies; the others have no known cause. Here the sample has 150,000 to 200,000 clones; about 92% occur a single time. The top ten constitute just over 1.4% of the sample. Including cysteine and phenylalanine, the CDR3 has 15 amino acids. Only CDR3 DNA is held: 45 bases, read in frame from base 1. Trimming takes 5 bases off V and 1 base off J; junction bases not matched to a gene: 9. The CDR1 and CDR2 encoded by the germline V gene (reference sequence) are DFQATT and SNEGSKA.

The clonotype comes from a man aged 25-40 years in good health. Sequencing used blood. This receptor chain uses TRBV20-1 and TRBJ2-3, and TRBD1 matches 7 of the central bases. The DNA sequence is TGCAGTGCTGGTGCTACAGGGGCCGGCACAGATACGCAGTATTTT. This codes for CSAGATGAGTDTQYF.